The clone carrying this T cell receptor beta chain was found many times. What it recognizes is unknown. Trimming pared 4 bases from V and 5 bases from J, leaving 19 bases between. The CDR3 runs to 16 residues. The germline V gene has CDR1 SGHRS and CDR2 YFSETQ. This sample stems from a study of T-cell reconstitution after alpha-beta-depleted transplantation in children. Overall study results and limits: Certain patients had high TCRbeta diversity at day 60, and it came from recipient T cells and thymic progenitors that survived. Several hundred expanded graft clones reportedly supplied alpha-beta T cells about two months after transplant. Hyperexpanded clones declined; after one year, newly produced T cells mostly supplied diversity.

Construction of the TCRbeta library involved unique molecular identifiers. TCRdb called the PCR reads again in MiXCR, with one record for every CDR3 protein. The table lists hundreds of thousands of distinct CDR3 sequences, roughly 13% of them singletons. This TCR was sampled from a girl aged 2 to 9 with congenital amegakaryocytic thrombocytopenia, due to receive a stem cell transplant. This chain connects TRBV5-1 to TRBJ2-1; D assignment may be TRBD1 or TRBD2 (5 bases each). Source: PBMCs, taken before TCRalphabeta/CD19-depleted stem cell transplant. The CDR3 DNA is TGCGCCAGCAGCCAAATCTCGGTTGGGGGTGACAATGAGCAGTTCTTC. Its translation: CASSQISVGGDNEQFF.